This is a list of T cell receptor beta chains from one sample in a study of T cell changes during pregnancy in multiple sclerosis. Libraries were prepared by immunoSEQ multiplex PCR; TCRdb keeps only in-frame clonotypes and omits some of them. The sample gives under 95,000 clones, just over 90% of which show up once; approximately 0.75% is in the top ten. Specimen: peripheral blood, collected in the second trimester of pregnancy. These receptors were collected from a female donor in good health, enrolled as a control in a pregnancy study. The CDR3 runs from the conserved cysteine through the conserved F or W. The order of the fields is J gene, clone size, V gene, D gene, CDR3 DNA, CDR3 protein. The D gene is left open where the match is weak. Rows may omit the clone size; those that give it use once, few, many or a size class.

j_gene: TRBJ1-2; abundance: few; v_gene: TRBV4-2; d_gene: TRBD1; CDR3nt: TGTGCCAGCAGCCAAGATACGGGACAGGGGAGCTATGGCTACACCTTC; CDR3aa: CASSQDTGQGSYGYTF
j_gene: TRBJ2-2; abundance: NA; v_gene: TRBV7-2; d_gene: TRBD2; CDR3nt: TGTGCCAGCAGCCCCTGGGGCGGGGGGACTCCCGTCGGGGAGCTGTTTTTT; CDR3aa: CASSPWGGGTPVGELFF
j_gene: TRBJ1-4; abundance: NA; v_gene: TRBV6-4; d_gene: NA; CDR3nt: TGTGCCAGCAGTGAGGGGCAGGGACTTAATGAAAAACTGTTTTTT; CDR3aa: CASSEGQGLNEKLFF
j_gene: TRBJ1-2; abundance: NA; v_gene: TRBV6-6; d_gene: NA; CDR3nt: TGTGCCAGCAGTATTCGAAGTTTAGATGGCTACACCTTC; CDR3aa: CASSIRSLDGYTF
j_gene: TRBJ2-1; abundance: NA; v_gene: TRBV7-2; d_gene: TRBD1; CDR3nt: TGTGCCAGCAGCTACAGGGGATTAGGCAATGAGCAGTTCTTC; CDR3aa: CASSYRGLGNEQFF
j_gene: TRBJ1-1; abundance: NA; v_gene: TRBV27; d_gene: NA; CDR3nt: TGTGCCAGCAGTTTATCGAGTTTTGGTGAAGCTTTCTTT; CDR3aa: CASSLSSFGEAFF
j_gene: TRBJ2-1; abundance: NA; v_gene: TRBV2; d_gene: NA; CDR3nt: TGTGCCAGCAGTGAAGTCCTCAGCGGCTACAATGAGCAGTTCTTC; CDR3aa: CASSEVLSGYNEQFF
j_gene: TRBJ2-1; abundance: NA; v_gene: TRBV9; d_gene: TRBD2; CDR3nt: TGTGCCAGCAGCCGTAGCGGGGGGACCTACAATGAGCAGTTCTTC; CDR3aa: CASSRSGGTYNEQFF
j_gene: TRBJ2-1; abundance: NA; v_gene: TRBV13; d_gene: NA; CDR3nt: TGTGCCAGCAGCTTAGAACTAGGGGGCTCCTACAATGAGCAGTTCTTC; CDR3aa: CASSLELGGSYNEQFF
j_gene: TRBJ1-4; abundance: once; v_gene: TRBV30; d_gene: NA; CDR3nt: TGTGCCTGGAACGGGAGGGGGGAAAAACTGTTTTTT; CDR3aa: CAWNGRGEKLFF
j_gene: TRBJ2-5; abundance: NA; v_gene: TRBV4-2; d_gene: TRBD2; CDR3nt: TGTGCCAGCAGCCATCAACTAGCGGAAGAGACCCAGTACTTC; CDR3aa: CASSHQLAEETQYF
j_gene: TRBJ2-7; abundance: once; v_gene: TRBV6-1; d_gene: NA; CDR3nt: TGTGCCAGCAGTGTTATTAGCGGTTCCTACGAGCAGTACTTC; CDR3aa: CASSVISGSYEQYF
j_gene: TRBJ1-2; abundance: NA; v_gene: TRBV21-1; d_gene: NA; CDR3nt: TGTGCCAGCAGCTACGACTCAAAACGGGGCTACACCTTC; CDR3aa: CASSYDSKRGYTF
j_gene: TRBJ2-7; abundance: NA; v_gene: TRBV4-3; d_gene: NA; CDR3nt: TGCGCCAGCAGCCGCCGTTGGCCTCGGGATTCCTACGAGCAGTACTTC; CDR3aa: CASSRRWPRDSYEQYF
j_gene: TRBJ1-5; abundance: NA; v_gene: TRBV7-2; d_gene: NA; CDR3nt: TGTGCCAGCAGCTTAGTTGGGAGTCAGCCCCAGCATTTT; CDR3aa: CASSLVGSQPQHF
j_gene: TRBJ1-5; abundance: NA; v_gene: TRBV18; d_gene: NA; CDR3nt: TGTGCCAGCTCACCCCATAGCAATCAGCCCCAGCATTTT; CDR3aa: CASSPHSNQPQHF
j_gene: TRBJ2-7; abundance: once; v_gene: TRBV30; d_gene: NA; CDR3nt: TGTGCCTGGAGTGCTTATATCGGACGGGGAAGCTCCTACGAGCAGTACTTC; CDR3aa: CAWSAYIGRGSSYEQYF
j_gene: TRBJ2-5; abundance: NA; v_gene: TRBV4-3; d_gene: TRBD2; CDR3nt: TGCGCCAGCAGCCAGGTACATAGCGGGGGCCAAGAGACCCAGTACTTC; CDR3aa: CASSQVHSGGQETQYF
j_gene: TRBJ1-2; abundance: NA; v_gene: TRBV11-1; d_gene: NA; CDR3nt: TGTGCCAGCAGCTCAGATGCTGAGGGTGATGGCTACACCTTC; CDR3aa: CASSSDAEGDGYTF
j_gene: TRBJ1-1; abundance: NA; v_gene: TRBV4-3; d_gene: NA; CDR3nt: TGCGCCAGCAGCCAATACCTCTCAGAGGGGGACACTGAAGCTTTCTTT; CDR3aa: CASSQYLSEGDTEAFF
j_gene: TRBJ1-5; abundance: NA; v_gene: TRBV6-5; d_gene: TRBD1; CDR3nt: TGTGCCAGCAGTTATAAGTGGGACAGTTATCAGCCCCAGCATTTT; CDR3aa: CASSYKWDSYQPQHF
j_gene: TRBJ2-1; abundance: NA; v_gene: TRBV6-1; d_gene: TRBD1; CDR3nt: TGTGCCAGCAAAGAGGGGACAGCGATCTGGAATGAGCAGTTCTTC; CDR3aa: CASKEGTAIWNEQFF
j_gene: TRBJ1-5; abundance: NA; v_gene: TRBV2; d_gene: TRBD1; CDR3nt: TGTGCCAGCAGCTACGGGACACGGACAGGGCCCCAGCATTTT; CDR3aa: CASSYGTRTGPQHF
j_gene: TRBJ1-1; abundance: NA; v_gene: TRBV11-2; d_gene: TRBD1; CDR3nt: TGTGCCAGCAGCTCGGGACAGGGTGATGACACTGAAGCTTTCTTT; CDR3aa: CASSSGQGDDTEAFF
j_gene: TRBJ2-5; abundance: NA; v_gene: TRBV29-1; d_gene: TRBD1; CDR3nt: TGCAGCGCCCTGGAGAGGCGGGACAGGAGTCGTGAGCAGTACTTC; CDR3aa: CSALERRDRSREQYF
j_gene: TRBJ2-2; abundance: NA; v_gene: TRBV9; d_gene: NA; CDR3nt: TGTGCCAGCAGCCGGGACTTGAACACCGGGGAGCTGTTTTTT; CDR3aa: CASSRDLNTGELFF
j_gene: TRBJ1-4; abundance: NA; v_gene: TRBV18; d_gene: TRBD1; CDR3nt: TGTGCCAGCTCTCGACAGGGGGCAGCAACTAATGAAAAACTGTTTTTT; CDR3aa: CASSRQGAATNEKLFF
j_gene: TRBJ1-5; abundance: NA; v_gene: TRBV5-5; d_gene: NA; CDR3nt: TGTGCCAGCAGCTGGGGGGGGAATCAGCCCCAGCATTTT; CDR3aa: CASSWGGNQPQHF
j_gene: TRBJ1-5; abundance: NA; v_gene: TRBV5-1; d_gene: NA; CDR3nt: TGCGCCAGCAGCTCCGACAGGAATCAGCCCCAGCATTTT; CDR3aa: CASSSDRNQPQHF
j_gene: TRBJ2-5; abundance: NA; v_gene: TRBV19; d_gene: TRBD2; CDR3nt: TGTGCCAGTAGTACGACTGGACTAGCGGGCCACCAAGAGACCCAGTACTTC; CDR3aa: CASSTTGLAGHQETQYF
j_gene: TRBJ2-4; abundance: NA; v_gene: TRBV30; d_gene: NA; CDR3nt: TGTGCCTGGAGTCCCGTTTATGGGGGCGAACAAAACATTCAGTACTTC; CDR3aa: CAWSPVYGGEQNIQYF
j_gene: TRBJ2-7; abundance: NA; v_gene: TRBV29-1; d_gene: NA; CDR3nt: TGCAGCGTTGAAGATGAGGGCCTCGAAACTACCGAGCAGTACTTC; CDR3aa: CSVEDEGLETTEQYF
j_gene: TRBJ1-5; abundance: NA; v_gene: TRBV4-1; d_gene: NA; CDR3nt: TGCGCCAGCAGCCAGTCCGGGACTCCTAATCAGCCCCAGCATTTT; CDR3aa: CASSQSGTPNQPQHF
j_gene: TRBJ1-6; abundance: NA; v_gene: TRBV5-1; d_gene: TRBD1; CDR3nt: TGCGCCAGCAGCTTGGCCATGGGACAGGGGTTTTCACCCCTCCACTTT; CDR3aa: CASSLAMGQGFSPLHF
j_gene: TRBJ2-7; abundance: NA; v_gene: TRBV7-9; d_gene: TRBD1; CDR3nt: TGTGCCAGCAGCTCGCCCGGGACAGGCTACGAGCAGTACTTC; CDR3aa: CASSSPGTGYEQYF
j_gene: TRBJ1-1; abundance: NA; v_gene: TRBV6-1; d_gene: NA; CDR3nt: TGTGCCAGCCTTCTTAGGGGTATGAACACTGAAGCTTTCTTT; CDR3aa: CASLLRGMNTEAFF
j_gene: TRBJ1-2; abundance: NA; v_gene: TRBV4-3; d_gene: TRBD1; CDR3nt: TGCGCCAGCAGCCAAGACGTCAGGACAGGGGACTATGGCTACACCTTC; CDR3aa: CASSQDVRTGDYGYTF
j_gene: TRBJ1-5; abundance: NA; v_gene: TRBV6-1; d_gene: NA; CDR3nt: TGTGCCAGCAGTGTTAATTCTGGGAGATCCAATCAGCCCCAGCATTTT; CDR3aa: CASSVNSGRSNQPQHF
j_gene: TRBJ1-5; abundance: NA; v_gene: TRBV4-2; d_gene: TRBD1; CDR3nt: TGTGCCAGCAGCCCCGCCGGGACAGGGGGCGAGAAGGGTCAGCCCCAGCATTTT; CDR3aa: CASSPAGTGGEKGQPQHF
j_gene: TRBJ2-5; abundance: NA; v_gene: TRBV27; d_gene: TRBD2; CDR3nt: TGTGCCAGCATCCCTACCCAACCGGCGGGGGGGCTTAAAGAGACCCAGTACTTC; CDR3aa: CASIPTQPAGGLKETQYF
j_gene: TRBJ1-1; abundance: NA; v_gene: TRBV29-1; d_gene: NA; CDR3nt: TGCAGCGTTGCACAGGGGAACACTGAAGCTTTCTTT; CDR3aa: CSVAQGNTEAFF
j_gene: TRBJ2-3; abundance: NA; v_gene: TRBV5-6; d_gene: NA; CDR3nt: TGTGCCAGCAGCTATGGAACAGGTATCGCTAGCACAGATACGCAGTATTTT; CDR3aa: CASSYGTGIASTDTQYF
j_gene: TRBJ1-1; abundance: NA; v_gene: TRBV2; d_gene: TRBD1; CDR3nt: TGTGCCAGCAGCCTAGACAGGGAATCTGAAGCTTTCTTT; CDR3aa: CASSLDRESEAFF
j_gene: TRBJ1-2; abundance: NA; v_gene: TRBV30; d_gene: NA; CDR3nt: TGTGCCTGGAGCAGTCAGACAGCGTCGGGTGGCTACACCTTC; CDR3aa: CAWSSQTASGGYTF
j_gene: TRBJ2-1; abundance: NA; v_gene: TRBV15; d_gene: NA; CDR3nt: TGTGCCACCAGCCCTAGGATTGGCAGGGGCATATACAATGAGCAGTTCTTC; CDR3aa: CATSPRIGRGIYNEQFF
j_gene: TRBJ1-2; abundance: once; v_gene: TRBV30; d_gene: TRBD1; CDR3nt: TGTGCCTGGAGTGGGGGGACAGGGGGTGATGGCTACACCTTC; CDR3aa: CAWSGGTGGDGYTF
j_gene: TRBJ2-1; abundance: NA; v_gene: TRBV29-1; d_gene: NA; CDR3nt: TGCAGCGTTTTAGTTAGCGATGGTGGTTTGTTCTTC; CDR3aa: CSVLVSDGGLFF
j_gene: TRBJ2-7; abundance: NA; v_gene: TRBV5-1; d_gene: TRBD2; CDR3nt: TGCGCCAGCAGCTTGGGCCTTAGCGGGGGTCGCGCCTACGAGCAGTACTTC; CDR3aa: CASSLGLSGGRAYEQYF